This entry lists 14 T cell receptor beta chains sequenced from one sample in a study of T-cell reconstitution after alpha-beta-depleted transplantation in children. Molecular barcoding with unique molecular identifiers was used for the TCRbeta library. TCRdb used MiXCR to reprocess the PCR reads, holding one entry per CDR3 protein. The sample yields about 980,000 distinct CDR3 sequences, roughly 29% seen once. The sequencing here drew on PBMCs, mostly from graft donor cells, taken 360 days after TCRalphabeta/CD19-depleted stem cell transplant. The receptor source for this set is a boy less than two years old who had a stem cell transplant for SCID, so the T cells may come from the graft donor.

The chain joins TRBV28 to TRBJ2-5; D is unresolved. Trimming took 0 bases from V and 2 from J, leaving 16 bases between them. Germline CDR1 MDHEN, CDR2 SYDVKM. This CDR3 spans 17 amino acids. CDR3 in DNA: TGTGCCAGCAGTTTATGCTGGGCCACAAGCCATCAAGAGACCCAGTACTTC. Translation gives CASSLCWATSHQETQYF.

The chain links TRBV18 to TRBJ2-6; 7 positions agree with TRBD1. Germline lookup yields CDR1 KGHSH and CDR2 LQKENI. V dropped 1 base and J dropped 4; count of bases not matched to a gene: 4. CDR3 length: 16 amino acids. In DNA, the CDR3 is TGTGCCAGCTCACCACAGGGGGCGCTGGGGGCCAACGTCCTGACTTTC. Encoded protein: CASSPQGALGANVLTF.

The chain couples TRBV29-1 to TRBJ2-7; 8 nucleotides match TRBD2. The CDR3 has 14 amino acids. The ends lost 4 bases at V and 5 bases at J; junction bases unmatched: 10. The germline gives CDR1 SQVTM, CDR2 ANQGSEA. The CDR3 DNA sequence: TGCAGCGTTGGCCCTCGTAGCGGGGCAGACGAGCAGTACTTC. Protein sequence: CSVGPRSGADEQYF.

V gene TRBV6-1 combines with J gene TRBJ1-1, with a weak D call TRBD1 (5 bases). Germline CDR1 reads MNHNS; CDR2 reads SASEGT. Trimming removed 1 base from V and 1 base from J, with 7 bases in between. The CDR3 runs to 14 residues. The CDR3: CASSEGGRNTEAFF. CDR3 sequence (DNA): TGTGCCAGCAGTGAAGGGGGGAGGAACACTGAAGCTTTCTTT.

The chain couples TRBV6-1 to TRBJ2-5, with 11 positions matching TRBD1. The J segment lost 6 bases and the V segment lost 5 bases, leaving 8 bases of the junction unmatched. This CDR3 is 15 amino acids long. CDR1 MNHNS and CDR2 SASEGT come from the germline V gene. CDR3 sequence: CASSRTGQGGKTQYF. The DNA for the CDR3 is TGTGCCAGCAGTCGTACGGGACAGGGGGGGAAGACCCAGTACTTC.

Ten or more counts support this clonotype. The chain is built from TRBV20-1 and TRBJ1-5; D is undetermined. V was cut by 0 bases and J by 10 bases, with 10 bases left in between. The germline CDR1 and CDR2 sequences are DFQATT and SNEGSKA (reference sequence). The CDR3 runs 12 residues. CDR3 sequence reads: CSARDRARPQHF. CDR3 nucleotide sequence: TGCAGTGCTAGAGATCGGGCAAGACCCCAGCATTTT.

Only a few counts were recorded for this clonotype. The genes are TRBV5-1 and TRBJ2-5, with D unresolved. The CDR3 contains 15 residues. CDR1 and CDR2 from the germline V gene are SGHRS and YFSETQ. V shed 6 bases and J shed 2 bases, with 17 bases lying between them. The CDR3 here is CASTYRGSEQETQYF. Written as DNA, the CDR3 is TGCGCCAGCACCTATAGAGGTTCGGAGCAAGAGACCCAGTACTTC. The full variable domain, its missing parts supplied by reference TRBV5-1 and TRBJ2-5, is KAGVTQTPRYLIKTRGQQVTLSCSPISGHRSVSWYQQTPGQGLQFLFEYFSETQRNKGNFPGRFSGRQFSNSRSEMNVSTLELGDSALYLCASTYRGSEQETQYFGPGTRLLVL.

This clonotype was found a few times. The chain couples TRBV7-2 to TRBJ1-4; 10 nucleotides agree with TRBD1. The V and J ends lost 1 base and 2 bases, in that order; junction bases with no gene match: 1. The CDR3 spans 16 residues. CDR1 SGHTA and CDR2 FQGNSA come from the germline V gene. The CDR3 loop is CASSLGQGATNEKLFF. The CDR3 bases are TGTGCCAGCAGCTTAGGACAGGGGGCGACTAATGAAAAACTGTTTTTT.

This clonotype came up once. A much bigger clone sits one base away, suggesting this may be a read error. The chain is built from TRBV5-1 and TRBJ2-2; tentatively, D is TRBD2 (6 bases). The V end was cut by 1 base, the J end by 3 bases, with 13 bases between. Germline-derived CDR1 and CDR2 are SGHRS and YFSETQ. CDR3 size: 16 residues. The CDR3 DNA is TGCGCCAGCAGCTTGACGGGACCGGGGGACACCGGGGAGCTGTTTTTT. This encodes CASSLTGPGDTGELFF.

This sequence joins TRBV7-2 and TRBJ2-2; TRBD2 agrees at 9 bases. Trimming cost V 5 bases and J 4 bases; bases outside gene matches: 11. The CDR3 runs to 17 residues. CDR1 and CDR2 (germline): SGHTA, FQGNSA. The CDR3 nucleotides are TGTGCCAGCAGCGCGATCCTAGCGGGGAGCCTCACCGGGGAGCTGTTTTTT. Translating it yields CASSAILAGSLTGELFF.

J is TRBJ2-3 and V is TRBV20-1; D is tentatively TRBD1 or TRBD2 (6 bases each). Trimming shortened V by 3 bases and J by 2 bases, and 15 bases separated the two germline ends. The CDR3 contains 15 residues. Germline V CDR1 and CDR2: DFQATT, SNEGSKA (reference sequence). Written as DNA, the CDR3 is TGCAGTGCTAGTCTCCGGAGGGGGAACACAGATACGCAGTATTTT. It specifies CSASLRRGNTDTQYF.

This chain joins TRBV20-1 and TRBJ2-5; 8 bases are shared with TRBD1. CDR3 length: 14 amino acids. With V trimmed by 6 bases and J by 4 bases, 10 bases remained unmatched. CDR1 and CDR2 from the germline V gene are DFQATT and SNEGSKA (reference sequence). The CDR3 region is CSAPQDRGGETQYF. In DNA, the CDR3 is TGCAGTGCGCCGCAAGACAGGGGAGGAGAGACCCAGTACTTC.

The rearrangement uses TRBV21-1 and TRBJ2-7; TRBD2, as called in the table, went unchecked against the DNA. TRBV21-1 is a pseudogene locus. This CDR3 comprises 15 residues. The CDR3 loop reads CASSKGKGSILEQYF. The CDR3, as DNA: TGTGCCAGCAGCAAAGGGAAGGGCAGCATTCTCGAGCAGTACTTC.

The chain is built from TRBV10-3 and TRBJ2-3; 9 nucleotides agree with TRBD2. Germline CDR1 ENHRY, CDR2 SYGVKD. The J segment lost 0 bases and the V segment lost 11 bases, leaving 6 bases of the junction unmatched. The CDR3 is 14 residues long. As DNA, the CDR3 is TGTGCCTGCGGTCTAGCGGGGAGCACAGATACGCAGTATTTT. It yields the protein CACGLAGSTDTQYF.